Below, 6 T cell receptor beta chains from the same sample are listed, as sequenced in a study of CD8 T cells in Susac syndrome (dated by TCRdb to between 2019 and 2020). The library was obtained by the immunoSEQ multiplex PCR assay. RNA was extracted using the RNeasy kit, and roughly 0.5 to 1 microgram was reverse transcribed with random hexamers. TCRdb redid the processing of the public reads, applying fastp at Q25 and MiXCR, and retained in-frame beta chains. Rows are unified per CDR3 protein, each entry keeping the most common DNA and genes. The sample table contains over 15,000 distinct CDR3 sequences; only one count was recorded for roughly 95% of them. The biggest ten clones account for roughly 0.2% of the sample. The sequenced sample consisted of CD8+ T cells from PBMCs. The receptors were sampled from a human donor in good health.

The chain employs TRBV7-9 and TRBJ2-2; the match to TRBD2 covers 9 bases. The CDR3 covers 14 residues. The ends lost 3 bases at V and 4 bases at J; junction bases unmatched: 0. Per the germline V gene, CDR1 is SEHNR and CDR2 is FQNEAQ (reference sequence). CDR3 bases: TGTGCCAGCAGCTTGGGACTAGCCACCGGGGAGCTGTTTTTT. Protein product: CASSLGLATGELFF.

The rearrangement links TRBV12-3 or TRBV12-4 to TRBJ2-1, with 11 bases identical to TRBD2. The ends lost 6 bases at V and 2 bases at J; junction bases unmatched: 3. This CDR3 is built from 15 residues. The CDR3 region is CASSPTSGAYNEQFF. CDR3 nucleotide sequence: TGTGCCAGCAGCCCGACTAGCGGGGCCTACAATGAGCAGTTCTTC.

The chain uses TRBV6-6 and TRBJ1-4; perhaps TRBD1 as D (6 bases). Trimming cost V 4 bases and J 7 bases, with 13 bases left between them. CDR3 length: 14 amino acids. CDR1 is MNHNY and CDR2 is SVGAGI in the germline V gene (reference sequence). The chain's CDR3 is CASSLLTGPEKLFF. Here the CDR3 DNA reads TGTGCCAGCAGTTTACTGACAGGACCTGAAAAACTGTTTTTT.

This chain links TRBV24-1 with TRBJ2-1, with a weak D call TRBD2 (6 bases). With 8 bases removed from V and 9 bases from J, the gap between germline ends came to 19 bases. CDR3 length equals 14 residues. Germline V CDR1 and CDR2: KGHDR, SFDVKD. This CDR3 reads CATKGPGSGSEQFF. The CDR3 DNA reads TGTGCCACCAAGGGCCCCGGGAGCGGCAGTGAGCAGTTCTTC.

The V and J genes are TRBV5-1 and TRBJ2-1; D might be TRBD2 (5 bases). This CDR3 is 16 amino acids long. V dropped 0 bases and J dropped 0 bases, with 10 bases sitting between them. CDR1 and CDR2 (germline): SGHRS, YFSETQ. CDR3 residues: CASSLDGILSYNEQFF. The CDR3 DNA sequence: TGCGCCAGCAGCTTGGACGGGATCCTCTCCTACAATGAGCAGTTCTTC.

The chain joins TRBV5-1 to TRBJ2-7; D is ambiguous. V was shortened by 0 bases and J by 3 bases, with 19 bases between the two germline ends. This CDR3 has 17 amino acids. Germline V gives CDR1 SGHRS, CDR2 YFSETQ. DNA of the CDR3: TGCGCCAGCAGCTTGGAACTTCCTCCGGTCCGCCTCTACGAGCAGTACTTC. Protein product: CASSLELPPVRLYEQYF. Filled out from reference TRBV5-1 and TRBJ2-7, the complete variable domain reads KAGVTQTPRYLIKTRGQQVTLSCSPISGHRSVSWYQQTPGQGLQFLFEYFSETQRNKGNFPGRFSGRQFSNSRSEMNVSTLELGDSALYLCASSLELPPVRLYEQYFGPGTRLTVT.